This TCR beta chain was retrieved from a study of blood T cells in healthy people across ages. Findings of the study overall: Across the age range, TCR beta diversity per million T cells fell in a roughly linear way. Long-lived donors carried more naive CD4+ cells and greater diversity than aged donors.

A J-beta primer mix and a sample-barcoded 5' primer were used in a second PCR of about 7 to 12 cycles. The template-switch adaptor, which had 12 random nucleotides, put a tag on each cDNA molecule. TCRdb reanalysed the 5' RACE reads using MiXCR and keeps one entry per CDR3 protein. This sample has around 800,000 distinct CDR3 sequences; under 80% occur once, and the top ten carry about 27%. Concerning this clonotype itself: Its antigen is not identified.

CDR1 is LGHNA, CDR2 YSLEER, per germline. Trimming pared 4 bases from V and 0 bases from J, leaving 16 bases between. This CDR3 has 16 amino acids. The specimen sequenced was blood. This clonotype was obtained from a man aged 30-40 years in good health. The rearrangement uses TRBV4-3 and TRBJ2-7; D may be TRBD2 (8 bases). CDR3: CASSPGRGLSSYEQYF. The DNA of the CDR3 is TGCGCCAGCAGCCCCGGGAGGGGGCTTAGCTCCTACGAGCAGTACTTC.